The entry that follows covers one TCR beta chain sequence. No cognate antigen has been identified for it. No much larger clone is present one base from it, and per-base qualities are unavailable. The record originates from a study of CD8+ T cells in alopecia areata (dated by TCRdb to the late 2010s). Some background on the complete study: The study used high-throughput TCRbeta sequencing to examine T cell clonal expansion in alopecia areata, in both the C3H/HeJ mouse model and human patients. The RNA source kit depended on sample type: the PAXgene miRNA kit for fixed scalp, the miRNeasy kit for PBMCs, and the RNeasy kit for mouse skin. TCRbeta CDR3 regions were amplified by immunoSEQ multiplex PCR with 35 Vbeta forward and 13 Jbeta reverse primers. In humans, TCRbeta sequencing was performed on scalp tissue and on sorted CD4+ and CD8+ peripheral blood T cells from healthy controls and from patients with patchy or totalis/universalis alopecia areata. Scalp clonality was compared across normal scalp (n=4), patchy alopecia areata scalp (n=8), and alopecia totalis/universalis scalp (n=8).

Study-wide findings and limitations: Shared TCR sequences between patients were less evident than in mice, which may be partly attributable to HLA diversity in the patient population. Scalp TCR repertoire analysis is complicated because resident alphabeta T cells in normal human skin are also sequenced, whereas mouse skin is dominated by gammadelta T cells. Compared with normal scalp, lesional scalp had higher clonality and more expanded CD8+ clones, particularly in alopecia totalis/universalis, a pattern that suggests antigenic drive.

The library was built by means of the immunoSEQ multiplex PCR assay. RNA was extracted from all samples and reverse transcribed into cDNA as template for TCR sequencing. SuperScript III was used to make first-strand cDNA, primed with a 2:1 mix of oligo-dT and random hexamers. A synthetic immune receptor repertoire was used to measure amplification bias, and any remaining bias was corrected computationally. On the study's bioinformatics: Raw reads were preprocessed for error removal, and CDR3 was defined according to IMGT conventions as running from the conserved cysteine to phenylalanine. Clonality was calculated as 1 minus Shannon entropy normalized by log2 of the number of productive unique TCRs. Scalp TCRbeta sequences were cross-referenced with sorted blood CD4 and CD8 repertoires so that the CD4 or CD8 identity of scalp clones could be inferred. This immuneACCESS table, as held by TCRdb, lists in-frame sequences with V and J called but not all clones. Of the missing ones, under half trace to an unresolved V gene in checked studies; the others have no known cause. V and J calls plus clone size are reproduced from that table; the DNA served to infer D and trimming. Counted in this sample were roughly 200,000 clones; roughly three fifths of them appeared once. The ten largest clonotypes hold over 4% of the sample.

PBMCs were isolated by density centrifugation and stained for CD3, CD4 and CD8, after which CD4+ and CD8+ T cells were sorted on a FACSAria. Scalp biopsies and blood samples were obtained from unaffected controls. The sequence was obtained from a human donor in good health. Sequenced: CD8+ T cells sorted from blood.

The DNA is TGTGCCAGCAGCCCGACAGGGTTGAATGAGCAGTTCTTC. This gives the protein CASSPTGLNEQFF. The rearrangement combines TRBV7-9 with TRBJ2-1; 7 middle bases align to TRBD1. Reading the germline V gene (reference sequence) gives CDR1 SEHNR and CDR2 FQNEAQ. Unmatched junction bases come to 5, with V trimmed by 5 bases and J by 7 bases. CDR3 length: 13 amino acids, cysteine to phenylalanine. Only the CDR3 DNA is retained, 39 bases long and in frame from the first base. The full variable domain, with segments outside the CDR3 supplied by the reference TRBV7-9 and TRBJ2-1 proteins, appears as DTGVSQNPRHKITKRGQNVTFRCDPISEHNRLYWYRQTLGQGPEFLTYFQNEAQLEKSRLLSDRFSAERPKGSFSTLEIQRTEQGDSAMYLCASSPTGLNEQFFGPGTRLTVL.